The TCR beta chain described here comes from a study of PD-L1 blockade in urothelial cancer. The CDR3 has 11 amino acids. Germline loops: CDR1 ENHRY, CDR2 SYGVKD. The V and J ends lost 8 bases and 5 bases respectively, with 9 bases between them. Libraries were prepared by immunoSEQ multiplex PCR; TCRdb keeps only in-frame clonotypes and omits some of them. The table records around 45,000 clones, 88% of them present only once. The material was PBMCs, obtained around atezolizumab (anti-PD-L1) treatment. The gene calls are TRBV10-3 and TRBJ1-1; weak D call: TRBD1 (5 bases). The sequence came from a woman in her sixties with urothelial cancer. The CDR3: CAIGAVTEAFF. The CDR3 nucleotides read TGTGCCATCGGGGCCGTTACTGAAGCTTTCTTT.